This T cell receptor (beta chain) comes out of a study of cytomegalovirus exposure and HLA in healthy donors. Germline-derived CDR1 and CDR2 are SGHRS and YFSETQ. V dropped 5 bases and J dropped 6; count of bases not matched to a gene: 1. The CDR3 runs to 13 residues. 60 Vbeta and 13 Jbeta primers were used in PCR. This table comes from immunoSEQ multiplex PCR, and its TCRdb copy is limited to in-frame clones, with some not included. Of 180,000 or so clones listed, 76% are singletons. The rearrangement joins TRBV5-1 to TRBJ1-6; 8 bases agree with TRBD1. Sequencing was performed on PBMCs. The receptor's source is a man aged 18 to 30 in good health and CMV-seronegative. The CDR3 protein is CASRDRVNSPLHF. In DNA form, the CDR3 reads TGCGCCAGCAGGGACAGGGTTAATTCACCCCTCCACTTT.